The sequence of this T cell receptor (beta chain) was determined in a study of memory CD4+ T cells and cytomegalovirus serostatus. Turning to the study itself: Healthy Belgian adult donors included about nine CMV-positive and fewer than 25 CMV-negative people. Overall study findings and caveats: Of under 200 reported CMV TCRbeta sequences, some 70 were found in memory CD4+ repertoires. A US-trained random forest predicted CMV serostatus with median AUC around 0.92.

Single viable CD3+CD4+CD8-CD45RO+ cells were sorted as the memory CD4+ T cells. The data were produced by immunoSEQ multiplex PCR, yet TCRdb's version contains in-frame clones alone and is incomplete. The data contain tens of thousands of clones, around three quarters of them seen just once; the ten biggest clones take up around 1.1%. This CDR3 has 14 amino acids. CDR1 is MNHEY, CDR2 SVGAGI, per germline. Trimming shortened V by 1 base and J by 4 bases, and 10 bases separated the two germline ends. For this clone: What it binds is unknown.

This sequence originates from an adult in good health and CMV-seronegative. The sequenced sample was memory CD4+ T cells from blood. The V gene is TRBV6-5, the J gene TRBJ1-1; D is unclear. The CDR3, as DNA: TGTGCCAGCAGTTACTATGGGTCCGGCACTGAAGCTTTCTTT. Translated: CASSYYGSGTEAFF.